This T cell receptor beta chain was sequenced during a study of vaccination and CD4 T cells after COVID-19. Across the study: Overlapping spike peptides of SARS-CoV-2, HCoV-NL63, HCoV-OC43 and HCoV-229E stimulated the cells.

This clonotype was counted between two and nine times. What it binds is unknown. Oncomine TCR Beta short-read sequencing was applied to DNA from cultured CD4+ T cells. TCRdb re-called the PCR reads through MiXCR, storing one row per CDR3 protein. This sample carries about 16,000 distinct CDR3 sequences, approximately 50% of them seen once, and the ten largest clones take 7.4%. Study conclusions and caveats: Rising from about 20 to 38, the median of SARS-CoV-2-reactive clonotypes did not change significantly. In convalescent patients, 304 of 307 vaccine-specific clones were mono-reactive for SARS-CoV-2 spike.

Treatment described: roughly 10-day PBMC culture with coronavirus spike peptide pools or control peptides (ViraFEST assay). In the ViraFEST assay, peptide-pool expansion preceded TCR sequencing of expanded clonotypes. The CDR3 sequence is 17 residues long. CDR1 and CDR2 (germline): MNHNS, SASEGT. With V trimmed by 6 bases and J by 2 bases, 12 bases remained unmatched. This clonotype originated in a human donor who had recovered from COVID-19. The chain links TRBV6-1 to TRBJ2-3; 9 nucleotides line up with TRBD2. The sample consisted of CD4+ T cells from blood, cultured in vitro. CDR3 in DNA: TGTGCCAGCAGGACGGGACTAGCTCAGACTCTCACAGATACGCAGTATTTT. This encodes CASRTGLAQTLTDTQYF.